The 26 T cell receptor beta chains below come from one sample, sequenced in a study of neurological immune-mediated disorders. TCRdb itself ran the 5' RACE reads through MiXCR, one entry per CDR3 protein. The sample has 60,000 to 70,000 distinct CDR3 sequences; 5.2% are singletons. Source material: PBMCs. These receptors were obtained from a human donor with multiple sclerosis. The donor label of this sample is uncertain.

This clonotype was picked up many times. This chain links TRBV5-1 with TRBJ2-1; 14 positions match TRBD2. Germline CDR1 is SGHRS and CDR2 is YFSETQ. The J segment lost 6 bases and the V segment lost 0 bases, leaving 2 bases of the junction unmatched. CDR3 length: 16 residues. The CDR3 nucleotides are TGCGCCAGCAGCTTGGAGGGACTAGCGGGGGTCAATGAGCAGTTCTTC. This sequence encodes CASSLEGLAGVNEQFF.

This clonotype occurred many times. Here the CDR3 reads CASSLGGAQVEAFF. The CDR3 coding sequence is TGTGCCAGCAGCTTGGGGGGGGCGCAGGTTGAAGCTTTCTTT. The gene calls are TRBV7-9 and TRBJ1-1, with D possibly being TRBD1 (6 bases). V was clipped by 3 bases and J by 7 bases, with 15 bases between them. Per germline, CDR1 SEHNR and CDR2 FQNEAQ (reference sequence). The CDR3 sequence is 14 residues long.

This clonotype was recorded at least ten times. The CDR3 nucleotides read TGCAGTGCTAGAGGTGGACAGGGATCGTTGGGCTACACCTTC. Translation gives CSARGGQGSLGYTF. The V and J genes are TRBV20-1 and TRBJ1-2, with 8 bases aligning to TRBD1. This CDR3 contains 14 residues. From germline, CDR1 is DFQATT and CDR2 SNEGSKA (reference sequence). The V and J ends lost 1 base and 8 bases, in that order; junction bases with no gene match: 9.

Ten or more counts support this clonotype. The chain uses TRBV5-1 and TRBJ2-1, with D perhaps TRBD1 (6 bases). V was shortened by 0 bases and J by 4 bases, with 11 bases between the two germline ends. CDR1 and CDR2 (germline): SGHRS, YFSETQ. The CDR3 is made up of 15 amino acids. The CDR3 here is CASSLDQGKYNEQFF. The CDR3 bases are TGCGCCAGCAGCTTGGATCAGGGGAAGTACAATGAGCAGTTCTTC. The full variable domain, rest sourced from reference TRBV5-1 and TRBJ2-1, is KAGVTQTPRYLIKTRGQQVTLSCSPISGHRSVSWYQQTPGQGLQFLFEYFSETQRNKGNFPGRFSGRQFSNSRSEMNVSTLELGDSALYLCASSLDQGKYNEQFFGPGTRLTVL.

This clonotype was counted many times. CDR3 in DNA: TGTGCCAGCAGTGGGACAGGGGCATACACTGAAGCTTTCTTT. Translating it yields CASSGTGAYTEAFF. The gene calls are TRBV12-3 or TRBV12-4 and TRBJ1-1, with 10 nucleotides matching TRBD1. The CDR3 loop spans 14 amino acids. J lost 3 bases, V lost 5 bases, and 3 bases had no gene match.

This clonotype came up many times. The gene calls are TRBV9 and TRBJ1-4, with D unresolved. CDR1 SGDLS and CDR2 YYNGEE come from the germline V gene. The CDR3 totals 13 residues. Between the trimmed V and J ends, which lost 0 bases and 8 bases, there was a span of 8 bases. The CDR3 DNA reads TGTGCCAGCAGCGTAGGTTGGGAGGAAAAACTGTTTTTT. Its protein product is CASSVGWEEKLFF.

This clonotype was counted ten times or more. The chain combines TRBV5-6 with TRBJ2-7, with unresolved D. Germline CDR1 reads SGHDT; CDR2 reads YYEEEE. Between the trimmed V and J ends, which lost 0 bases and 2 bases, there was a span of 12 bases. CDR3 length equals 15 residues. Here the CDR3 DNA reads TGTGCCAGCAGCTTGGTGCTAAAGTGGGCCTACGAGCAGTACTTC. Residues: CASSLVLKWAYEQYF.

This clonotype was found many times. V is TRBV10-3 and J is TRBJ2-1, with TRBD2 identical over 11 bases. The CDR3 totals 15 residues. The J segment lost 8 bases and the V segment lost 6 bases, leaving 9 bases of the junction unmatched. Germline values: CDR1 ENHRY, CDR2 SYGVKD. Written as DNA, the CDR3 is TGTGCCATCAGCTTTAGCGGGGGGGCCGATGATGAGCAGTTCTTC. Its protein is CAISFSGGADDEQFF.

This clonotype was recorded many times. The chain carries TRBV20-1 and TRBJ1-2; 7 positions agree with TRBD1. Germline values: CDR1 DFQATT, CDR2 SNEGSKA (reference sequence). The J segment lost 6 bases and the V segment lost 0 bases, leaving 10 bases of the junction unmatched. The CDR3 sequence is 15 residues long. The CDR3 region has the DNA TGCAGTGCTAGAGATGGACTGAGGGGGCACGATGGCTACACCTTC. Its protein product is CSARDGLRGHDGYTF.

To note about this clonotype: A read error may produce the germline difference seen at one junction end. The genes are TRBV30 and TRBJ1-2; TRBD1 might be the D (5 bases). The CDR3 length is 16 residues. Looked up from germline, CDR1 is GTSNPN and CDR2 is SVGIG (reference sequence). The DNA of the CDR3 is TGTGCCTGGAGTCGACAGTATATCATAAATAACTATGGTTACACCTTC. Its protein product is CAWSRQYIINNYGYTF.

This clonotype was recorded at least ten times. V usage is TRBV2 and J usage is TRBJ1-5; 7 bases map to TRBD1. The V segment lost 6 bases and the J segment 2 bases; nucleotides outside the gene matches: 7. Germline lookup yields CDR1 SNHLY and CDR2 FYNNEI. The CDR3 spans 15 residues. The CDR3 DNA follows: TGTGCCAGCAGGGACAGGACCTACGGCAATCAGCCCCAGCATTTT. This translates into CASRDRTYGNQPQHF. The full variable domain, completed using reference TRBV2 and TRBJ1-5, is EPEVTQTPSHQVTQMGQEVILRCVPISNHLYFYWYRQILGQKVEFLVSFYNNEISEKSEIFDDQFSVERPDGSNFTLKIRSTKLEDSAMYFCASRDRTYGNQPQHFGDGTRLSIL.

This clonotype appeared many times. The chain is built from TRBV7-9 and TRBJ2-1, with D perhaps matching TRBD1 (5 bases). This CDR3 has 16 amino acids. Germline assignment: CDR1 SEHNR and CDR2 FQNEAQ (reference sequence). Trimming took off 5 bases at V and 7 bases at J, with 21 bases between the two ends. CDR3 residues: CASSPWGRGFGNEQFF. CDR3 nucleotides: TGTGCCAGCAGCCCATGGGGTAGGGGATTTGGGAATGAGCAGTTCTTC.

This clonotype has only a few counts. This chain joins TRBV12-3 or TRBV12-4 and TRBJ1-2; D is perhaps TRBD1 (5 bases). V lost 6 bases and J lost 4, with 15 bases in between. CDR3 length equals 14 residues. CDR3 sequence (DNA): TGTGCCAGCAGCCGTTCCCAGGGAGTCTATGGCTACACCTTC. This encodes CASSRSQGVYGYTF.

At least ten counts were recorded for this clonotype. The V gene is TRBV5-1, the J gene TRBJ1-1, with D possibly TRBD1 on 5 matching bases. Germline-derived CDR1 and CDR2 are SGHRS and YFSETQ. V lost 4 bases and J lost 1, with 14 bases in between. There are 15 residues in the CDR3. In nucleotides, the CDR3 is TGCGCCAGCAGCCCCCGGGGCAGCCCGAACACTGAAGCTTTCTTT. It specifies CASSPRGSPNTEAFF.

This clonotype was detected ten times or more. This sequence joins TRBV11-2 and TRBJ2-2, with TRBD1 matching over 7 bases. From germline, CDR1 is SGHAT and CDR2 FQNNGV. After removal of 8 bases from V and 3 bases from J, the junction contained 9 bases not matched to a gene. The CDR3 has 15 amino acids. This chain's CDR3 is CASVQNRGHTGELFF. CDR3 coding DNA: TGTGCCAGCGTTCAGAACAGGGGTCACACCGGGGAGCTGTTTTTT.

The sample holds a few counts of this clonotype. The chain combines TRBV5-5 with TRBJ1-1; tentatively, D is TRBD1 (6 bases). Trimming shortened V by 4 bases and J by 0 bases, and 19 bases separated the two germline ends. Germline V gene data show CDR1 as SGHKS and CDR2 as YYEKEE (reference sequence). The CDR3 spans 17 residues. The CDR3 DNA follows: TGTGCCAGCAGCCCGGCAGGGGCCCTACTTATGAACACTGAAGCTTTCTTT. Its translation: CASSPAGALLMNTEAFF.

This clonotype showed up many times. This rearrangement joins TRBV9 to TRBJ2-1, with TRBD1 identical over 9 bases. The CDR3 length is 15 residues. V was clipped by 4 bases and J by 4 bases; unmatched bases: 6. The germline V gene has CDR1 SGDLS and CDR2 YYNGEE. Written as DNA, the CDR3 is TGTGCCAGCAGCCCAGAGGGGACAGGGTACAATGAGCAGTTCTTC. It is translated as CASSPEGTGYNEQFF.

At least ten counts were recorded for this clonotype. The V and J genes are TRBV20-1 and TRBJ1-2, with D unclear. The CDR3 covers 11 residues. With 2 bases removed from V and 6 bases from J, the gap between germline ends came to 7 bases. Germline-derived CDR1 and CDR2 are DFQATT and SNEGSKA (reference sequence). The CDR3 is CSARMRNGYTF. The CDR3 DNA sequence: TGCAGTGCTAGAATGAGGAATGGCTACACCTTC.

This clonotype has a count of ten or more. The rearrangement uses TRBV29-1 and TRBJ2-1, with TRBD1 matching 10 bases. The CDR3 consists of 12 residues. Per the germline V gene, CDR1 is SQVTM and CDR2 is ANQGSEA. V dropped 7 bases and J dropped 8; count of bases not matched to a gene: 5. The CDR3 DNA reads TGCAGCGCCCGGACAGGGGGGGATGAGCAGTTCTTC. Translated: CSARTGGDEQFF.

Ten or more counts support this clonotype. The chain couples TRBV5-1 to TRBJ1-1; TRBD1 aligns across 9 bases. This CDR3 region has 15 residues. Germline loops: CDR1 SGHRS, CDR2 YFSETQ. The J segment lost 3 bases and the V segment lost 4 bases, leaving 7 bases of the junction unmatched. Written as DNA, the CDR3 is TGCGCCAGCAGCGACCAGGGACAGGGATACACTGAAGCTTTCTTT. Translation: CASSDQGQGYTEAFF. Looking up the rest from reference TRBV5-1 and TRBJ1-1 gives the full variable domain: KAGVTQTPRYLIKTRGQQVTLSCSPISGHRSVSWYQQTPGQGLQFLFEYFSETQRNKGNFPGRFSGRQFSNSRSEMNVSTLELGDSALYLCASSDQGQGYTEAFFGQGTRLTVV.

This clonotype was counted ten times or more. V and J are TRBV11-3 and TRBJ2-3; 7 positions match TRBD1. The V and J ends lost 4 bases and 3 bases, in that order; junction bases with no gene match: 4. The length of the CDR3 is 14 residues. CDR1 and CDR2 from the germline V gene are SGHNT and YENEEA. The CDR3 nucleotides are TGTGCCAGCAGCTCCGGGACAGATACAGATACGCAGTATTTT. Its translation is CASSSGTDTDTQYF.

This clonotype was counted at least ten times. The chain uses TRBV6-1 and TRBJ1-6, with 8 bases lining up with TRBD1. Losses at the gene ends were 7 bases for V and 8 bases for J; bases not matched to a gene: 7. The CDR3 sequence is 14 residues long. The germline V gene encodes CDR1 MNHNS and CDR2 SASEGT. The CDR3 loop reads CASNRGLRDSPLHF. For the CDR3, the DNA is TGTGCCAGCAACAGGGGGTTGAGGGATTCACCCCTCCACTTT.

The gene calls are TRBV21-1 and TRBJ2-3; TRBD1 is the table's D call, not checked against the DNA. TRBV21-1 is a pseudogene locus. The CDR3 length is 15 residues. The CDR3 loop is CASGTRGQDTDTQYF. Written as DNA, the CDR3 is TGTGCCAGCGGGACACGGGGGCAGGACACAGATACGCAGTATTTT.

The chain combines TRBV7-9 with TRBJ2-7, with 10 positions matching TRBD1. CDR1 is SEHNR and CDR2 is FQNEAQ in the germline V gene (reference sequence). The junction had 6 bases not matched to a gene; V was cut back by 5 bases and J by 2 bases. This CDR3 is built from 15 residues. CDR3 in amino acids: CASSPTDRGPYEQYF. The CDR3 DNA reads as TGTGCCAGCAGCCCGACCGACAGGGGGCCCTACGAGCAGTACTTC. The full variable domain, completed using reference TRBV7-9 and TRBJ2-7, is DTGVSQNPRHKITKRGQNVTFRCDPISEHNRLYWYRQTLGQGPEFLTYFQNEAQLEKSRLLSDRFSAERPKGSFSTLEIQRTEQGDSAMYLCASSPTDRGPYEQYFGPGTRLTVT.

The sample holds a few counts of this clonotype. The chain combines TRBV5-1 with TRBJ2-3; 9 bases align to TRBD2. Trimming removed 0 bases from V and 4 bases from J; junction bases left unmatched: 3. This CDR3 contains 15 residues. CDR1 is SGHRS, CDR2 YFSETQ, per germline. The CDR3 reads CASSLGVAGADTQYF. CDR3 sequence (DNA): TGCGCCAGCAGCTTGGGAGTAGCGGGGGCAGATACGCAGTATTTT.

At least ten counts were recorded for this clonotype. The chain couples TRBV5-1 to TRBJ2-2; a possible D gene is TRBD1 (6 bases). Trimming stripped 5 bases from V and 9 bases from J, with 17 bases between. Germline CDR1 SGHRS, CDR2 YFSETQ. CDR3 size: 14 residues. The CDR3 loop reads CASSPDRLHRELFF. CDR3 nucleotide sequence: TGCGCCAGCAGTCCGGACAGACTCCACCGGGAGCTGTTTTTT.